This entry describes one T cell receptor (beta chain). The entry originates in a study of control samples from healthy donors and cancer patients. Germline V gives CDR1 MNHEY, CDR2 SMNVEV (reference sequence). CDR3 length: 20 amino acids. Trimming removed 8 bases from V and 0 bases from J; junction bases left unmatched: 19. The protocol was immunoSEQ multiplex PCR, while the TCRdb copy is restricted to in-frame clones and leaves out a portion. The sample shows about 140,000 clones, more than 85% of them seen only once. The J gene is TRBJ2-6, the V gene TRBV27; 7 bases map to TRBD1. The source of this sequence is a woman aged 25 to 39 in good health. Source material: blood. The CDR3 nucleotides read TGTGCCAGCGGAAAAGGAAACCGGGACAGATCCGACTCTGGGGCCAACGTCCTGACTTTC. As protein: CASGKGNRDRSDSGANVLTF. The complete variable domain, with remaining parts taken from reference TRBV27 and TRBJ2-6, reads EAQVTQNPRYLITVTGKKLTVTCSQNMNHEYMSWYRQDPGLGLRQIYYSMNVEVTDKGDVPEGYKVSRKEKRNFPLILESPSPNQTSLYFCASGKGNRDRSDSGANVLTFGAGSRLTVL.